This is a list of T cell receptor beta chains from one sample in a study of blood T cell repertoires in COVID-19. TCRdb's copy holds only in-frame clones and misses some; the assay was immunoSEQ multiplex PCR. The data show 150,000 or so clones, around 83% seen once. The specimen sequenced was peripheral blood. These receptors all stem from a man between 65 and 80 years old who had recovered from COVID-19. CDR3s include the opening cysteine and the closing phenylalanine or tryptophan. D genes are given only for firm matches. Not all rows give a size; the values are once, few, many and, for expanded clones, a class.

CDR3 protein,clone size,D gene,J gene,V gene
CASSKLAGEQYF,few,TRBD2,TRBJ2-7,TRBV6-2/TRBV6-3
CASSFGTGFQPQHF,-,TRBD1,TRBJ1-5,TRBV11-2
CASSLFRETEQFF,-,-,TRBJ2-1,TRBV11-3
CASNQDRGNGYTF,-,TRBD1,TRBJ1-2,TRBV12-3/TRBV12-4
CASSLQGATNEKLFF,-,TRBD1,TRBJ1-4,TRBV27
CASSLQGSGNQPQHF,-,TRBD1,TRBJ1-5,TRBV5-4
CASSMRRESYEQYF,once,TRBD2,TRBJ2-7,TRBV19
CASIQGPAYEQYF,-,-,TRBJ2-7,TRBV10-2
CASSLNNNQPQHF,few,-,TRBJ1-5,TRBV5-4
CASAELGTAGYTF,-,TRBD1,TRBJ1-2,TRBV18
CASSFLDRANTGELFF,-,TRBD1,TRBJ2-2,TRBV9
CASGLGLKETQYF,-,-,TRBJ2-5,TRBV12-5
CASSPSPGQGTDTQYF,-,TRBD1,TRBJ2-3,TRBV28
CASSPNGREDTQYF,-,-,TRBJ2-3,TRBV18
CASSLGGRVGNEQFF,-,TRBD2,TRBJ2-1,TRBV13
CASSLAGGSYNEQFF,-,TRBD2,TRBJ2-1,TRBV28
CSVGSQQGYYGYTF,few,TRBD1,TRBJ1-2,TRBV29-1
CASPRRVGAYEQYF,-,-,TRBJ2-7,TRBV6-4
CASSEASREEETQYF,-,TRBD2,TRBJ2-5,TRBV6-1
CASSYGAAGSNEQFF,-,-,TRBJ2-1,TRBV6-5
CASSLDKGPYEQYF,-,-,TRBJ2-7,TRBV19
CSAGQGNDQPQHF,-,TRBD1,TRBJ1-5,TRBV29-1
CASTGLAGEGEQYF,-,TRBD2,TRBJ2-7,TRBV27
CASSQDRYSQETQYF,-,-,TRBJ2-5,TRBV4-3
CASSFSRNTEAFF,-,-,TRBJ1-1,TRBV18
CATSRARTGTYEQYF,-,TRBD1,TRBJ2-7,TRBV15
CASSFEGATEAFF,once,-,TRBJ1-1,TRBV5-1
CASSPGTYYEQYF,few,-,TRBJ2-7,TRBV9
CASSLGQGSSGNTIYF,many,TRBD1,TRBJ1-3,TRBV5-4
CASTSLAGSYNEQFF,-,TRBD2,TRBJ2-1,TRBV19
CASSQQGNYGYTF,-,-,TRBJ1-2,TRBV3-1/TRBV3-2
CASSPPPGNQPQHF,once,-,TRBJ1-5,TRBV6-6
CASSRMRTGDTQYF,once,-,TRBJ2-3,TRBV11-2
CASSPPDSFGYTF,-,-,TRBJ1-2,TRBV18
CASSFQPRTVFF,-,-,TRBJ2-1,TRBV6-2/TRBV6-3
CASRMGSGTYEQYF,-,-,TRBJ2-7,TRBV2
CASSKTRPPTDTQYF,few,-,TRBJ2-3,TRBV7-9